These T cell receptor beta chains were read from a single sample in a study of CD4 T cells in relation to SARS-CoV-2 and coronaviruses. For these receptors, no antigen is known. The protocol was immunoSEQ multiplex PCR, while the TCRdb copy is restricted to in-frame clones and leaves out a portion. This sample has about 21,000 clones, with 76% found just once. The material sequenced was CD4+ T cells from PBMCs, cultured in vitro. The source of these receptors is a human donor in good health. Each CDR3 is given with its conserved first and last residue. D genes are given only for firm matches. Expanded clones are given a class, and other clones once, few, many or no size at all.

d_gene	j_gene	abundance	v_gene	CDR3aa	CDR3nt
NA	TRBJ2-1	few	TRBV3-1/TRBV3-2	CASSQVRLFDNEQFF	TGTGCCAGCAGCCAAGTCCGACTATTTGACAATGAGCAGTTCTTC
TRBD1	TRBJ2-7	NA	TRBV19	CASSQDRGIEQYF	TGTGCCAGTAGCCAAGACAGGGGAATCGAGCAGTACTTC
TRBD1	TRBJ1-4	NA	TRBV9	CASSVDRGENEKLFF	TGTGCCAGCAGCGTGGACAGGGGAGAAAATGAAAAACTGTTTTTT
TRBD1	TRBJ1-1	NA	TRBV10-1	CASSEFHQGGTEAFF	TGCGCCAGCAGTGAGTTTCATCAGGGGGGCACTGAAGCTTTCTTT
NA	TRBJ1-2	NA	TRBV6-1	CASSDLGGTSIGYTF	TGTGCCAGCAGTGATCTTGGGGGCACGTCTATCGGCTACACCTTC
NA	TRBJ2-5	NA	TRBV6-5	CASRPLTGTQYF	TGTGCCAGCAGACCCCTGACCGGGACCCAGTACTTC
NA	TRBJ1-5	NA	TRBV3-1/TRBV3-2	CASSQDTTGSKPQHF	TGTGCCAGCAGCCAAGATACGACAGGCAGTAAGCCCCAGCATTTT
NA	TRBJ2-7	NA	TRBV20-1	CSARESYEQYF	TGCAGTGCTAGAGAGTCCTACGAGCAGTACTTC
NA	TRBJ2-1	NA	TRBV19	CASSIDISYNEQFF	TGTGCCAGTAGTATAGACATTTCCTACAATGAGCAGTTCTTC
NA	TRBJ2-5	NA	TRBV7-2	CASLVQETQYF	TGTGCCAGCCTTGTCCAAGAGACCCAGTACTTC
NA	TRBJ1-1	NA	TRBV30	CASLAAVNTEAFF	TGTGCCTCCTTAGCAGCGGTGAACACTGAAGCTTTCTTT
TRBD1	TRBJ2-5	NA	TRBV19	CASSGTGGETQYF	TGTGCCAGTAGTGGGACAGGAGGAGAGACCCAGTACTTC
TRBD1	TRBJ1-1	once	TRBV19	CASSLGQGIMWNTEAFF	TGTGCCAGTAGCCTAGGACAGGGGATTATGTGGAACACTGAAGCTTTCTTT
NA	TRBJ1-2	NA	TRBV19	CASSFSGTVYGYTF	TGTGCCAGTAGTTTCTCCGGGACCGTCTATGGCTACACCTTC
TRBD1	TRBJ2-2	NA	TRBV27	CATQGQSTNLPNTGELFF	TGTGCCACCCAGGGACAGTCTACGAACTTACCGAACACCGGGGAGCTGTTTTTT
NA	TRBJ2-7	NA	TRBV28	CASSTPQGGEQYF	TGTGCCAGCAGTACTCCACAGGGTGGCGAGCAGTACTTC
NA	TRBJ1-5	NA	TRBV24-1	CATSEQDQPQHF	TGTGCCACCAGCGAACAAGATCAGCCCCAGCATTTT
NA	TRBJ2-2	NA	TRBV3-1/TRBV3-2	CASSYKGWDRRTGELFF	TGTGCCAGCAGCTACAAGGGGTGGGATAGACGGACCGGGGAGCTGTTTTTT
TRBD1	TRBJ1-5	NA	TRBV19	CASSPNRGLYSNQPQHF	TGTGCCAGTAGTCCCAACAGGGGGTTGTATAGCAATCAGCCCCAGCATTTT
NA	TRBJ2-3	NA	TRBV9	CASSVTSHTDTQYF	TGTGCCAGCAGCGTTACTTCACACACAGATACGCAGTATTTT
TRBD2	TRBJ2-3	NA	TRBV30	CASLSPREIAQYF	TGTGCTTCACTCTCCCCGCGGGAGATTGCGCAGTATTTT
NA	TRBJ2-5	few	TRBV7-9	CASSLFETQYF	TGTGCCAGCAGCTTATTCGAGACCCAGTACTTC
NA	TRBJ2-4	NA	TRBV20-1	CSASGGWAKNIQYF	TGCAGTGCTAGTGGGGGTTGGGCCAAAAACATTCAGTACTTC
TRBD1	TRBJ2-1	NA	TRBV24-1	CATSDSTGRTYNEQFF	TGTGCCACCAGTGATTCGACAGGGCGAACCTACAATGAGCAGTTCTTC
TRBD1	TRBJ2-7	NA	TRBV6-5	CASTTEWGQYHEQYF	TGTGCCAGCACCACCGAATGGGGACAGTACCACGAGCAGTACTTC
TRBD1	TRBJ1-1	few	TRBV3-1/TRBV3-2	CASSQATGDTEAFF	TGTGCCAGCAGCCAAGCGACAGGGGACACTGAAGCTTTCTTT
TRBD1	TRBJ2-7	NA	TRBV30	CAWRGRDRGLHEQYF	TGTGCCTGGAGAGGGCGGGACAGGGGGTTACACGAGCAGTACTTC
NA	TRBJ2-6	NA	TRBV20-1	CSASPLSGANVLTF	TGCAGTGCTAGTCCCCTCTCTGGGGCCAACGTCCTGACTTTC
TRBD2	TRBJ2-1	NA	TRBV4-1	CASSQEAAPSGRNNEQFF	TGCGCCAGCAGCCAAGAGGCTGCCCCTAGCGGGAGAAACAATGAGCAGTTCTTC
TRBD1	TRBJ2-1	NA	TRBV14	CASSQIQGGNEQFF	TGTGCCAGCAGCCAAATACAGGGGGGCAATGAGCAGTTCTTC
NA	TRBJ1-2	NA	TRBV6-5	CASSKLEVNYGYTF	TGTGCCAGCAGTAAATTGGAGGTCAACTATGGCTACACCTTC
NA	TRBJ2-7	NA	TRBV6-5	CATSGASGGTYEQYF	TGTGCCACCTCAGGGGCCAGCGGAGGGACCTACGAGCAGTACTTC
NA	TRBJ1-1	NA	TRBV29-1	CSGGLTRSTEAFF	TGCAGCGGAGGACTGACAAGATCCACTGAAGCTTTCTTT
TRBD2	TRBJ2-3	NA	TRBV5-1	CASSLETSGMLSTDTQYF	TGCGCCAGCAGCTTGGAAACTAGCGGAATGCTTAGCACAGATACGCAGTATTTT